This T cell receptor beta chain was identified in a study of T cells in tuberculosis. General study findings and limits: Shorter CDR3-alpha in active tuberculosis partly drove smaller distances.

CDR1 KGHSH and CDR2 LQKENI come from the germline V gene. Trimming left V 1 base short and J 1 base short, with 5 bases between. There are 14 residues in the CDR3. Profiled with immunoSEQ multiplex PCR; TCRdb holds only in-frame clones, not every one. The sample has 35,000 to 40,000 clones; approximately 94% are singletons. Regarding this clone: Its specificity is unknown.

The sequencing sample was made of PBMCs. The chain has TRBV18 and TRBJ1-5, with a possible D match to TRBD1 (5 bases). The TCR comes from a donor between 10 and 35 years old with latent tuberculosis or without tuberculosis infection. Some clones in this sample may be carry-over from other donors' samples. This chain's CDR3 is CASSPRGSNQPQHF. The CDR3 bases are TGTGCCAGCTCACCACGGGGCAGCAATCAGCCCCAGCATTTT.